Each of the 19 T cell receptor beta chains below was sequenced from the same sample in a study of cytomegalovirus exposure and HLA in healthy donors. Libraries were prepared by immunoSEQ multiplex PCR; TCRdb keeps only in-frame clonotypes and omits some of them. This sample has about 82,000 clones; roughly 96% occur once, and the top ten carry more than 0.65%. Sequenced material: PBMCs. Receptors originate from a woman aged 18-29 years in good health and CMV-seronegative.

The chain combines TRBV27 with TRBJ2-1; D remains unclear. Deletions cut 8 bases from V and 0 bases from J, with 5 bases between. The germline V gene has CDR1 MNHEY and CDR2 SMNVEV (reference sequence). The CDR3 sequence is 12 residues long. The DNA of the CDR3 is TGTGCCAGCTCCCGCTCCTACAATGAGCAGTTCTTC. Its protein product is CASSRSYNEQFF.

J is TRBJ2-2 and V is TRBV15; perhaps TRBD2 as D (7 bases). V lost 2 bases to trimming and J lost 5 bases, with 18 bases between them. This CDR3 spans 17 amino acids. CDR1 is LNHNV and CDR2 is YYDKDF in the germline V gene (reference sequence). The CDR3 bases are TGTGCCACCAGCAGATCTCTAACTAGGGGGGGGACCGGGGAGCTGTTTTTT. Encoded protein: CATSRSLTRGGTGELFF.

This chain uses TRBV4-1 with TRBJ2-5; D is perhaps TRBD2 (7 bases). The germline V gene encodes CDR1 MGHRA and CDR2 YSYEKL. The length of the CDR3 is 17 residues. V lost 0 bases to trimming and J lost 1 base, with 15 bases between them. The CDR3 DNA sequence: TGCGCCAGCAGCCAAGATCGAGGGGGGGCCTTCCAAGAGACCCAGTACTTC. Its translation: CASSQDRGGAFQETQYF.

The rearrangement links TRBV9 to TRBJ1-1, with TRBD1 matching over 8 bases. CDR1 is SGDLS and CDR2 is YYNGEE in the germline V gene. The CDR3 runs 13 residues. The V and J ends lost 4 bases and 4 bases, in that order; junction bases with no gene match: 3. CDR3 sequence: CASSYRGGTEAFF. The CDR3, as DNA: TGTGCCAGCAGCTACAGGGGGGGCACTGAAGCTTTCTTT.

The gene calls are TRBV19 and TRBJ2-1; 8 positions agree with TRBD1. Germline CDR1 and CDR2: LNHDA and SQIVND (reference sequence). CDR3 length equals 15 residues. Trimming removed 7 bases from V and 5 bases from J; junction bases left unmatched: 10. CDR3 DNA sequence: TGTGCCAGTACCAACCGGGACAGGCTAAACAATGAGCAGTTCTTC. It is translated as CASTNRDRLNNEQFF.

CDR3 sequence reads: CAISGSLGTGQETQYF. CDR3 DNA sequence: TGTGCCATCAGTGGGAGCCTAGGGACAGGGCAAGAGACCCAGTACTTC. The rearrangement uses TRBV10-3 and TRBJ2-5; TRBD1 aligns across 9 bases. The CDR3 runs to 16 residues. The germline CDR1 and CDR2 sequences are ENHRY and SYGVKD. J gave up 2 bases and V 4 bases, and 8 bases lay outside the gene matches.

The V gene is TRBV5-1, the J gene TRBJ2-6; D unclear. From germline, CDR1 is SGHRS and CDR2 YFSETQ. This CDR3 contains 15 residues. The V gene lost 4 bases and the J gene lost 1 base, with 9 bases spanning the gap. CDR3 in DNA: TGCGCCAGCAGCCCGAGCCGTTCTGGGGCCAACGTCCTGACTTTC. Protein: CASSPSRSGANVLTF.

The chain carries TRBV2 and TRBJ2-4, with D uncertain. The CDR3 totals 15 residues. Germline V gene lookup returns CDR1 SNHLY and CDR2 FYNNEI. V lost 0 bases and J lost 0, with 6 bases in between. The CDR3 loop reads CASSEARVAKNIQYF. CDR3 DNA: TGTGCCAGCAGTGAAGCTCGCGTAGCCAAAAACATTCAGTACTTC.

This chain links TRBV27 with TRBJ2-5, with a possible D match to TRBD1 (5 bases). V lost 3 bases, J lost 1 base, and 12 bases lay in between. This CDR3 comprises 15 residues. Germline V gene data show CDR1 as MNHEY and CDR2 as SMNVEV (reference sequence). CDR3 sequence (DNA): TGTGCCAGCAGTTTCGGTCCAGGGCCCCAAGAGACCCAGTACTTC. Protein sequence: CASSFGPGPQETQYF.

The chain recombines TRBV19 with TRBJ2-7; D possibly corresponds to TRBD1 (5 bases). The CDR3 runs 14 residues. The V and J ends lost 1 base and 3 bases respectively, with 10 bases between them. The germline V gene encodes CDR1 LNHDA and CDR2 SQIVND (reference sequence). The CDR3 spells CASSIGGIGYEQYF. The CDR3 DNA is TGTGCCAGTAGTATAGGGGGCATCGGCTACGAGCAGTACTTC.

The chain links TRBV11-3 to TRBJ2-2; 9 nucleotides agree with TRBD2. The germline gives CDR1 SGHNT, CDR2 YENEEA. The V segment lost 0 bases and the J segment 4 bases; nucleotides outside the gene matches: 3. The CDR3 has 16 residues. This CDR3 is CASSLDLSGGTGELFF. The CDR3 region has the DNA TGTGCCAGCAGCTTAGATCTTAGCGGGGGCACCGGGGAGCTGTTTTTT.

The chain carries TRBV7-9 and TRBJ2-7, with D tentatively TRBD1 (7 bases). V gave up 3 bases and J gave up 3 bases, with 15 bases separating them. There are 15 residues in the CDR3. Germline loops: CDR1 SEHNR, CDR2 FQNEAQ (reference sequence). CDR3 nucleotide sequence: TGTGCCAGCAGCTTCGACAGGGACTCGCTCTACGAGCAGTACTTC. Its translation: CASSFDRDSLYEQYF.

This chain uses TRBV7-9 with TRBJ1-1; D possibly corresponds to TRBD1 (6 bases). Germline CDR1 is SEHNR and CDR2 is FQNEAQ (reference sequence). This CDR3 contains 14 residues. Deletions cut 3 bases from V and 4 bases from J, with 12 bases between. As DNA, the CDR3 is TGTGCCAGCAGCTTCTCAGGGGCGGTCACTGAAGCTTTCTTT. Translated: CASSFSGAVTEAFF.

The V and J genes are TRBV7-9 and TRBJ2-7; D is undetermined. The CDR3 spans 12 residues. Germline V gene lookup returns CDR1 SEHNR and CDR2 FQNEAQ (reference sequence). V shed 5 bases and J shed 5 bases, with 10 bases lying between them. The CDR3 DNA is TGTGCCAGCAGCGCCTTTCGGGACGAGCAGTACTTC. Its translation is CASSAFRDEQYF.

The chain joins TRBV7-9 to TRBJ1-2; D possibly corresponds to TRBD1 (5 bases). Germline V gene sequence: CDR1 SEHNR, CDR2 FQNEAQ (reference sequence). The CDR3 totals 16 residues. The V end lost 4 bases, the J end lost 4 bases, and 19 bases lay between the germline ends. CDR3 region: CASSSARTGSGYGYTF. In DNA form, the CDR3 reads TGTGCCAGCAGCTCCGCACGAACAGGTAGCGGCTATGGCTACACCTTC.

In this sample, this clone turned up once. The rearrangement links TRBV28 to TRBJ1-1; no reliable D call. The CDR3 consists of 12 residues. V lost 3 bases and J lost 4, with 6 bases in between. The germline gives CDR1 MDHEN, CDR2 SYDVKM. The CDR3 nucleotides are TGTGCCAGCAGTTTTAGTCGCACTGAAGCTTTCTTT. Its protein product is CASSFSRTEAFF.

This chain uses TRBV5-5 with TRBJ1-5; 7 bases are shared with TRBD1. This CDR3 region has 17 residues. CDR1 and CDR2 from the germline V gene are SGHKS and YYEKEE (reference sequence). With V trimmed by 3 bases and J by 0 bases, 9 bases remained unmatched. The CDR3 region has the DNA TGTGCCAGCAGCTGGGGGTGGACAGGCGCTAGCAATCAGCCCCAGCATTTT. Amino acid sequence: CASSWGWTGASNQPQHF.

This sequence joins TRBV15 and TRBJ1-4; 9 bases are shared with TRBD1. Germline CDR1 is LNHNV and CDR2 is YYDKDF (reference sequence). With 4 bases clipped from V and 5 bases from J, the junction kept 5 bases outside the gene matches. The CDR3 contains 15 residues. CDR3 DNA: TGTGCCACCAGCACAGGGGGGACAGGGAATGAAAAACTGTTTTTT. Protein: CATSTGGTGNEKLFF.

The rearrangement links TRBV30 to TRBJ2-7; 13 nucleotides agree with TRBD2. This CDR3 is built from 13 residues. V gave up 1 base and J gave up 7 bases; unmatched junction bases: 1. Germline-derived CDR1 and CDR2 are GTSNPN and SVGIG (reference sequence). CDR3 residues: CAWSAGLAGEQYF. The CDR3 DNA reads as TGTGCCTGGAGTGCGGGACTAGCGGGGGAGCAGTACTTC.